What follows are 25 T cell receptor beta chains derived from one specimen sequenced in a study of blood T cells in healthy people across ages. PCR was performed a second time for about 6 to 11 cycles using a sample-barcoded 5' primer and a J-beta primer mix. Each CDR3 protein gets one entry after TCRdb re-called the 5' RACE reads with MiXCR. Of some 900,000 distinct CDR3 sequences listed, roughly 52% are singletons. Sequenced input: blood. The receptors come from a man in his thirties or forties in good health.

This clonotype was seen a handful of times. For the CDR3, the DNA is TGTGCCAGCAGTTCCCCCATTCTTACAGGGAGCGATGAGCAGTTCTTC. This translates into CASSSPILTGSDEQFF. The rearrangement links TRBV27 to TRBJ2-1; TRBD1 is a possible D gene (6 bases). The CDR3 covers 16 residues. Germline CDR1 and CDR2: MNHEY and SMNVEV (reference sequence). Trimming pared 4 bases from V and 8 bases from J, leaving 21 bases between.

Ten or more counts support this clonotype. J is TRBJ2-5 and V is TRBV29-1, with D possibly being TRBD2 (5 bases). V was cut by 1 base and J by 4 bases, with 7 bases left in between. The CDR3 runs 12 residues. Germline loops: CDR1 SQVTM, CDR2 ANQGSEA. CDR3 DNA sequence: TGCAGCGTTGAAGTCGGGGTAGAGACCCAGTACTTC. Translated, it gives CSVEVGVETQYF.

The rearrangement uses TRBV10-3 and TRBJ2-3; 8 bases agree with TRBD2. Germline V CDR1 and CDR2: ENHRY, SYGVKD. V lost 0 bases to trimming and J lost 9 bases; unmatched junction nucleotides: 2. CDR3 size: 13 residues. In DNA form, the CDR3 reads TGTGCCATCAGTGAGTCTGGCGGGGGGACGCAGTATTTT. It yields the protein CAISESGGGTQYF.

This chain uses TRBV4-1 with TRBJ2-3; D uncertain. Germline V gene lookup returns CDR1 MGHRA and CDR2 YSYEKL. The CDR3 extends over 15 amino acids. V was cut by 0 bases and J by 1 base, with 8 bases left in between. The CDR3 spells CASSQDSQRTDTQYF. The CDR3 DNA reads as TGCGCCAGCAGCCAAGATAGTCAGCGCACAGATACGCAGTATTTT.

The chain employs TRBV27 and TRBJ1-1; 7 nucleotides agree with TRBD1. The germline CDR1 and CDR2 sequences are MNHEY and SMNVEV (reference sequence). The CDR3 length is 14 residues. The ends lost 5 bases at V and 8 bases at J; junction bases unmatched: 11. The CDR3 spells CASSLYKEGAEAFF. The CDR3 coding sequence is TGTGCCAGCAGTCTCTATAAGGAGGGGGCAGAAGCTTTCTTT.

Note on this clonotype: Possible read error: a much larger clone is one base away. The J gene is TRBJ2-3, the V gene TRBV28; either TRBD1 or TRBD2 may fit D (5 bases each). V was pared by 6 bases and J by 4 bases, with 8 bases between. This CDR3 is 12 amino acids long. Germline V gene lookup returns CDR1 MDHEN and CDR2 SYDVKM. CDR3 DNA sequence: TGTGCCAGCAGGTGGGACGCAGATACGCAGTATTTT. Encoded protein: CASRWDADTQYF.

This clonotype was seen more than once but under ten times. The chain carries TRBV20-1 and TRBJ2-3, with D possibly TRBD2 on 5 matching bases. This CDR3 is 12 amino acids long. The germline V gene encodes CDR1 DFQATT and CDR2 SNEGSKA (reference sequence). Trimming removed 6 bases at V and 1 base at J, with 8 bases between. The DNA for the CDR3 is TGCAGTGCAATCGGGGGCACAGATACGCAGTATTTT. The encoded protein is CSAIGGTDTQYF.

This clonotype has at least ten counts. The J gene is TRBJ2-7, the V gene TRBV12-3 or TRBV12-4, with D perhaps matching TRBD1 (6 bases). The CDR3 totals 15 residues. The V and J ends lost 5 bases and 5 bases respectively, with 19 bases between them. The CDR3 reads CASSGSGERGNEQYF. DNA for the CDR3: TGTGCCAGCAGTGGTTCAGGGGAGAGGGGTAACGAGCAGTACTTC.

This clonotype was recorded at least ten times. The chain has TRBV9 and TRBJ2-5; TRBD1 matches at 10 bases. Unmatched junction bases numbered 5, after V lost 1 base and J lost 5 bases. Germline-derived CDR1 and CDR2 are SGDLS and YYNGEE. The CDR3 loop spans 15 amino acids. In nucleotides, the CDR3 is TGTGCCAGCAGCGTACTAGGGACAGGGGAGGAGACCCAGTACTTC. Protein sequence: CASSVLGTGEETQYF.

This clonotype was counted only a few times. The chain recombines TRBV29-1 with TRBJ2-7, with 9 bases aligning to TRBD1. Germline V gives CDR1 SQVTM, CDR2 ANQGSEA. With 4 bases clipped from V and 1 base from J, the junction kept 5 bases outside the gene matches. This CDR3 has 14 residues. CDR3: CSVGPTGGSYEQYF. As DNA, the CDR3 is TGCAGCGTTGGCCCGACAGGGGGGTCCTACGAGCAGTACTTC.

This sequence joins TRBV25-1 and TRBJ2-5, with 15 nucleotides matching TRBD2. This CDR3 is built from 18 residues. Germline V gene sequence: CDR1 MGHDK, CDR2 SYGVNS. J gave up 2 bases and V 3 bases, and 7 bases lay outside the gene matches. CDR3 in DNA: TGTGCCAGCAGTGACGGACTAGCGGGAGGGCCCTCACAAGAGACCCAGTACTTC. Its protein product is CASSDGLAGGPSQETQYF.

The gene calls are TRBV2 and TRBJ1-2, with D perhaps matching TRBD1 (5 bases). Trimming took 6 bases from V and 5 from J, leaving 10 bases between them. The CDR3 spans 12 residues. Germline lookup yields CDR1 SNHLY and CDR2 FYNNEI. CDR3 in amino acids: CASRPGPYGYTF. In DNA, the CDR3 is TGTGCCAGCAGACCGGGACCTTATGGCTACACCTTC.

The chain joins TRBV29-1 to TRBJ2-1; TRBD2 matches 8 bases. J gave up 10 bases and V 6 bases, and 2 bases lay outside the gene matches. The CDR3 loop spans 10 amino acids. Germline V gene lookup returns CDR1 SQVTM and CDR2 ANQGSEA. The CDR3 nucleotides are TGCAGCGTGTCGGGGGGGGAGCAGTTCTTC. Amino acid sequence: CSVSGGEQFF.

This clonotype was observed a handful of times. V gene TRBV4-2 combines with J gene TRBJ1-2; D uncertain. Germline CDR1 and CDR2: LGHNA and YNFKEQ. Trimming took 0 bases from V and 4 from J, leaving 9 bases between them. This CDR3 region has 14 residues. The CDR3 region is CASSQDLRSYGYTF. CDR3 nucleotides: TGTGCCAGCAGCCAAGATCTGCGCTCCTATGGCTACACCTTC.

The chain joins TRBV7-9 to TRBJ2-1; D remains unclear. CDR1 and CDR2 from the germline V gene are SEHNR and FQNEAQ (reference sequence). The ends were cut back, 5 bases at V and 8 bases at J, with 13 bases in the middle. CDR3 length equals 13 residues. The CDR3 is CASSLGLLDEQFF. The CDR3 DNA follows: TGTGCCAGCAGCCTCGGGTTACTCGATGAGCAGTTCTTC.

This chain joins TRBV7-2 and TRBJ2-7; TRBD2 might be the D (6 bases). V was cut by 7 bases and J by 2 bases, with 12 bases left in between. There are 13 residues in the CDR3. Per germline, CDR1 SGHTA and CDR2 FQGNSA. The CDR3 spells CASKPPGAYEQYF. CDR3 DNA: TGTGCCAGCAAACCGCCGGGGGCCTACGAGCAGTACTTC.

The rearrangement joins TRBV25-1 to TRBJ2-7; D may be TRBD2 (6 bases). The end of the DNA fits TRBJ2-5 better, so the J call may be wrong. The length of the CDR3 is 15 residues. Germline V CDR1 and CDR2: MGHDK, SYGVNS. The CDR3 DNA sequence: TGTGCCAGCAGTGCTTGGGTCCGGGACTCAGAGACCCAGTACTTC. Translated, it gives CASSAWVRDSETQYF.

This clonotype was observed a handful of times. The chain combines TRBV2 with TRBJ2-5; no firm D call. Between the trimmed V and J ends, which lost 5 bases and 5 bases, there was a span of 9 bases. The CDR3 extends over 12 amino acids. The germline V gene encodes CDR1 SNHLY and CDR2 FYNNEI. CDR3 DNA: TGTGCCAGCAGTCGGGTGCTGGAGACCCAGTACTTC. Translating gives CASSRVLETQYF.

This chain joins TRBV29-1 and TRBJ2-5; TRBD2 might be the D (6 bases). The CDR3 contains 16 residues. The germline V and J ends were trimmed by 3 bases and 4 bases, with 21 bases remaining between them. CDR1 is SQVTM and CDR2 is ANQGSEA in the germline V gene. The chain's CDR3 is CSVDSSGRNGRETQYF. CDR3 nucleotide sequence: TGCAGCGTTGATAGCTCCGGGAGAAATGGACGAGAGACCCAGTACTTC.

The chain uses TRBV28 and TRBJ2-4, with D perhaps TRBD2 (5 bases). The CDR3 spans 11 residues. Germline V lookup: CDR1 MDHEN, CDR2 SYDVKM. V dropped 3 bases and J dropped 8 bases, with 5 bases sitting between them. The CDR3 bases are TGTGCCAGCAGTTTGAGGGACATTCAGTACTTC. Amino acid sequence: CASSLRDIQYF.

J is TRBJ2-3 and V is TRBV13, with TRBD1 matching over 7 bases. The germline V gene encodes CDR1 PRHDT and CDR2 FYEKMQ (reference sequence). The CDR3 consists of 16 residues. V dropped 2 bases and J dropped 3; count of bases not matched to a gene: 8. CDR3 amino acids: CASSLSPPRGTDTQYF. Written as DNA, the CDR3 is TGTGCCAGCAGCTTATCTCCACCCAGGGGGACAGATACGCAGTATTTT. The entire variable domain, with the rest obtained from reference TRBV13 and TRBJ2-3, is as follows: AAGVIQSPRHLIKEKRETATLKCYPIPRHDTVYWYQQGPGQDPQFLISFYEKMQSDKGSIPDRFSAQQFSDYHSELNMSSLELGDSALYFCASSLSPPRGTDTQYFGPGTRLTVL.

The V gene is TRBV20-1, the J gene TRBJ2-1; D gene unclear. Germline V gene data show CDR1 as DFQATT and CDR2 as SNEGSKA (reference sequence). The CDR3 consists of 17 residues. The V end lost 5 bases, the J end lost 0 bases, and 20 bases lay between the germline ends. This CDR3 is CSAPYRSARSSYNEQFF. CDR3 DNA: TGCAGTGCTCCTTACCGGAGCGCCCGGAGCTCCTACAATGAGCAGTTCTTC.

With respect to this clonotype: The junction and the germline gene differ at one end; a read error may be behind it. The chain is built from TRBV19 and TRBJ2-7; 9 bases align to TRBD1. The CDR3 spans 14 residues. CDR1 is LNHDA and CDR2 is SQIVND in the germline V gene (reference sequence). The CDR3: CAGSTRTGAYEQYF. The CDR3 DNA reads TGTGCCGGTAGTACCCGGACAGGGGCCTACGAGCAGTACTTC.

The chain has TRBV27 and TRBJ2-5, with TRBD1 identical over 7 bases. With 6 bases clipped from V and 0 bases from J, the junction kept 7 bases outside the gene matches. In germline, CDR1 is MNHEY, CDR2 SMNVEV (reference sequence). This CDR3 region has 15 residues. CDR3 nucleotide sequence: TGTGCCAGCAGCCCGGGACAGTCGTACCAAGAGACCCAGTACTTC. This translates into CASSPGQSYQETQYF.

This clonotype was seen only a few times. In DNA form, the CDR3 reads TGCGCCAGCAGCCAAGACCAGGGGGCTTCTTGGGAGCAGTACTTC. It encodes CASSQDQGASWEQYF. This chain links TRBV4-3 with TRBJ2-7; 8 bases are a match to TRBD1. The CDR3 extends over 15 amino acids. The ends lost 0 bases at V and 7 bases at J; junction bases unmatched: 8. In germline, CDR1 is LGHNA, CDR2 YSLEER.